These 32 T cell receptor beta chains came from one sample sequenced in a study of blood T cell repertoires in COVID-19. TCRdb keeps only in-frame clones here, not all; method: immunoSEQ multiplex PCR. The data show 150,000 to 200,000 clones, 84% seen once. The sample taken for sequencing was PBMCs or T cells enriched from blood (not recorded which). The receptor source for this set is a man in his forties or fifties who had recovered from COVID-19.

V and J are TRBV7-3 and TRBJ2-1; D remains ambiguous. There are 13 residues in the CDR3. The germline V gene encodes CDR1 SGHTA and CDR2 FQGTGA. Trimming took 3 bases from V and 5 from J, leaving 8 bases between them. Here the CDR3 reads CASSFSSDNEQFF. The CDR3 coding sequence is TGTGCCAGCAGCTTTAGTTCCGACAATGAGCAGTTCTTC. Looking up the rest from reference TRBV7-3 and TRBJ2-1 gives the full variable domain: GAGVSQTPSNKVTEKGKYVELRCDPISGHTALYWYRQSLGQGPEFLIYFQGTGAADDSGLPNDRFFAVRPEGSVSTLKIQRTERGDSAVYLCASSFSSDNEQFFGPGTRLTVL.

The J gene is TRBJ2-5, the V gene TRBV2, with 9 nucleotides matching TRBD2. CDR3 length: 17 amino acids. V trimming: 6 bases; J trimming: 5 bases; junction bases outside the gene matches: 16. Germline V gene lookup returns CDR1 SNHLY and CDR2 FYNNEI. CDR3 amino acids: CASSDPLLRGGGETQYF. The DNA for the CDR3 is TGTGCCAGCAGCGACCCTTTACTGCGGGGGGGCGGGGAGACCCAGTACTTC.

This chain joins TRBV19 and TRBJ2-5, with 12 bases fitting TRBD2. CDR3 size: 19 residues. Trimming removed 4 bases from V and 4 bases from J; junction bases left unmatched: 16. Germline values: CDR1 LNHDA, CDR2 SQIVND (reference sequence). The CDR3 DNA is TGTGCCAGTAGTAGCGCCACCCTAGCGGGGGGGAGCCAGCGAGAGACCCAGTACTTC. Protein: CASSSATLAGGSQRETQYF. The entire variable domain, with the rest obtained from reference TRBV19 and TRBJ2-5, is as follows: DGGITQSPKYLFRKEGQNVTLSCEQNLNHDAMYWYRQDPGQGLRLIYYSQIVNDFQKGDIAEGYSVSREKKESFPLTVTSAQKNPTAFYLCASSSATLAGGSQRETQYFGPGTRLLVL.

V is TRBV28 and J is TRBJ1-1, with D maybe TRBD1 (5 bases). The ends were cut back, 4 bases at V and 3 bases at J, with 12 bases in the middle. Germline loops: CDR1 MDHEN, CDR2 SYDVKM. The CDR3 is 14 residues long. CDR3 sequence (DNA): TGTGCCAGCAGTTCCTACAGGAGGGACACTGAAGCTTTCTTT. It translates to CASSSYRRDTEAFF.

CDR3 sequence: CASSPAGGRTDTQYF. CDR3 coding DNA: TGTGCCAGCAGTCCCGCAGGGGGCCGCACAGATACGCAGTATTTT. The gene calls are TRBV28 and TRBJ2-3; 8 nucleotides align to TRBD1. CDR1 and CDR2 from the germline V gene are MDHEN and SYDVKM. This CDR3 comprises 15 residues. V was pared by 5 bases and J by 1 base, with 5 bases of the junction left unmatched.

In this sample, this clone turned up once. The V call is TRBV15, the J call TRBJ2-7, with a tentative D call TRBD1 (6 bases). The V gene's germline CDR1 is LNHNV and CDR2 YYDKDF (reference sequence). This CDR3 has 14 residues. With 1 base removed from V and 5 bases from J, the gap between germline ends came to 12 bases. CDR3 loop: CATSRGGPTNEQYF. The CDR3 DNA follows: TGTGCCACCAGCAGAGGGGGGCCGACGAACGAGCAGTACTTC.

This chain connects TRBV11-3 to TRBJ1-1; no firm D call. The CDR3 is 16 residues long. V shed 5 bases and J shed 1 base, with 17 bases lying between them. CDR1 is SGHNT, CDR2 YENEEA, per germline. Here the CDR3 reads CASSQSPGSANTEAFF. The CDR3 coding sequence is TGTGCCAGCAGCCAGAGCCCGGGGTCAGCGAACACTGAAGCTTTCTTT.

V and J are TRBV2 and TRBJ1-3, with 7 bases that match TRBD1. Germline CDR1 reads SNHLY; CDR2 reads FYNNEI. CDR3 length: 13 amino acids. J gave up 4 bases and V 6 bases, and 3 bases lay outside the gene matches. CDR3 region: CASRKDRGNTIYF. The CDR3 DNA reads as TGTGCCAGCAGGAAGGACAGGGGAAACACCATATATTTT.

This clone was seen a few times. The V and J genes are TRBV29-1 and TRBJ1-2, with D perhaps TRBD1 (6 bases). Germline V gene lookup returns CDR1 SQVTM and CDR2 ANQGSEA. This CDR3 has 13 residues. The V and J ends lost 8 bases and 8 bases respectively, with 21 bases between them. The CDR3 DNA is TGCAGCACTGGACCTGGAGGGGGGGAGGGCTACACCTTC. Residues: CSTGPGGGEGYTF. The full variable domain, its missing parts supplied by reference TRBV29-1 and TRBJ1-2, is SAVISQKPSRDICQRGTSLTIQCQVDSQVTMMFWYRQQPGQSLTLIATANQGSEATYESGFVIDKFPISRPNLTFSTLTVSNMSPEDSSIYLCSTGPGGGEGYTFGSGTRLTVV.

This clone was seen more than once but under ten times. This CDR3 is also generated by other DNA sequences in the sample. The CDR3 DNA sequence: TGTGCCAGCAGTGACTCTGACAGGAACACTGAAGCTTTCTTT. Translated, it gives CASSDSDRNTEAFF. This chain links TRBV6-4 with TRBJ1-1, with TRBD1 as a possible D gene (5 bases). The CDR3 contains 14 residues. Germline V gene data show CDR1 as MRHNA and CDR2 as SNTAGT. V was shortened by 0 bases and J by 1 base, with 6 bases between the two germline ends.

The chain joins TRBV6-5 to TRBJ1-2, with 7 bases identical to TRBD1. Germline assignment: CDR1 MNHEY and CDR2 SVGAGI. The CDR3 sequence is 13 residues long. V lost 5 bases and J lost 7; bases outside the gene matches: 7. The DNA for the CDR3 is TGTGCCAGCAGTAGGACAGGAGTAGGTGGCTACACCTTC. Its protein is CASSRTGVGGYTF.

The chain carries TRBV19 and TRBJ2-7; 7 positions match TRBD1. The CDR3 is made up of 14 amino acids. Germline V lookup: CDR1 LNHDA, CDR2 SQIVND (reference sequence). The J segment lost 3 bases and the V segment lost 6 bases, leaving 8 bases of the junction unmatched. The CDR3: CASSQGQNYYEQYF. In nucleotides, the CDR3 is TGTGCCAGTAGCCAGGGACAGAACTACTACGAGCAGTACTTC.

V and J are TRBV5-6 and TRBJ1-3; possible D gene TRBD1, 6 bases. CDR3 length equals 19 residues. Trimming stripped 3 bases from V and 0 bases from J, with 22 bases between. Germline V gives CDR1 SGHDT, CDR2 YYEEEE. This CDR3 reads CASSSSTHRALRSGNTIYF. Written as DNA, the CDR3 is TGTGCCAGCAGCTCATCTACTCACAGGGCACTCCGCTCTGGAAACACCATATATTTT.

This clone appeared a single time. The CDR3 region is CASRPAGAYEQYF. CDR3 coding DNA: TGTGCCAGCCGACCCGCGGGGGCCTACGAGCAGTACTTC. The chain links TRBV12-3 or TRBV12-4 to TRBJ2-7; 7 bases are a match to TRBD2. The CDR3 spans 13 residues. V lost 8 bases to trimming and J lost 2 bases; unmatched junction nucleotides: 6.

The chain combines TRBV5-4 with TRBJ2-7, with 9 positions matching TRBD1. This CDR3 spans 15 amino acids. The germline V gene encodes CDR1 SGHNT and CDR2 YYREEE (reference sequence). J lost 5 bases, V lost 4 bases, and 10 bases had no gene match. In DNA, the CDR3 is TGTGCCAGCAGCAAGGGGGGACAGGGAACAAACGAGCAGTACTTC. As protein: CASSKGGQGTNEQYF.

The CDR3 DNA follows: TGCGCCAGCAGCCAAGGTCAGGGGGCGGTCACAGATACGCAGTATTTT. It specifies CASSQGQGAVTDTQYF. The rearrangement links TRBV4-1 to TRBJ2-3, with TRBD1 identical over 8 bases. The J segment lost 2 bases and the V segment lost 1 base, leaving 5 bases of the junction unmatched. This CDR3 comprises 16 residues. Germline CDR1 reads MGHRA; CDR2 reads YSYEKL.

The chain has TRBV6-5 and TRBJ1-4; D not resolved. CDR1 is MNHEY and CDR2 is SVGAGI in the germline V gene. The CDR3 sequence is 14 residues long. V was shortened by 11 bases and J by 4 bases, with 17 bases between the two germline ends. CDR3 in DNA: TGTGCCCTCCGGCGGGGTCAGAATAATGAAAAACTGTTTTTT. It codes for CALRRGQNNEKLFF.

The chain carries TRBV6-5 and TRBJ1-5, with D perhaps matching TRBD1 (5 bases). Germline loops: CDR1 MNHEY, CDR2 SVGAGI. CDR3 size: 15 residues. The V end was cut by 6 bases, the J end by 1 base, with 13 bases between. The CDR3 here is CASSQGVASNQPQHF. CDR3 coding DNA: TGTGCCAGCAGCCAGGGTGTTGCGAGCAATCAGCCCCAGCATTTT.

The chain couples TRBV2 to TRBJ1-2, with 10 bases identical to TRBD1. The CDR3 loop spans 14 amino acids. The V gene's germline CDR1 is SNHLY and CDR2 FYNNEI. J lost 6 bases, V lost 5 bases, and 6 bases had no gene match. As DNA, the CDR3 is TGTGCCAGCAGTAGGGACAGGGGATCAGATGGCTACACCTTC. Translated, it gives CASSRDRGSDGYTF. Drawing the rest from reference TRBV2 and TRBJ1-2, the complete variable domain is EPEVTQTPSHQVTQMGQEVILRCVPISNHLYFYWYRQILGQKVEFLVSFYNNEISEKSEIFDDQFSVERPDGSNFTLKIRSTKLEDSAMYFCASSRDRGSDGYTFGSGTRLTVV.

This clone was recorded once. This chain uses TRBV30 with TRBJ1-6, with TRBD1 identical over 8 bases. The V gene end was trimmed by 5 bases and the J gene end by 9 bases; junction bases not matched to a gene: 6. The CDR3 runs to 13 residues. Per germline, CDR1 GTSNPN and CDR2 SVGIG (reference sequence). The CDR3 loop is CAWGGQDGSPLHF. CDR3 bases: TGTGCCTGGGGGGGACAGGATGGTTCACCCCTCCACTTT.

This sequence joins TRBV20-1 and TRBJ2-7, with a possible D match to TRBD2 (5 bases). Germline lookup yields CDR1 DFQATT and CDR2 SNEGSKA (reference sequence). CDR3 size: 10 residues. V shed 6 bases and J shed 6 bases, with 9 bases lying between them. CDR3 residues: CSANSAEQYF. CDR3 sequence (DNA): TGCAGTGCAAATAGCGCCGAGCAGTACTTC.

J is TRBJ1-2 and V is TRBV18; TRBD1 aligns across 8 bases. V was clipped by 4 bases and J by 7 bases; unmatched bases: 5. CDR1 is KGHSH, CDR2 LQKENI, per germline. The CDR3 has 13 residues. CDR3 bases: TGTGCCAGCTCACTGGACAGGGTGAGTGGCTACACCTTC. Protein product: CASSLDRVSGYTF.

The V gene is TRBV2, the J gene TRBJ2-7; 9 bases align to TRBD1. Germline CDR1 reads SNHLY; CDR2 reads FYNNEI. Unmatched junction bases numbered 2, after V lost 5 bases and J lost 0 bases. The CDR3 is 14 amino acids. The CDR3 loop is CASSMTGGSYEQYF. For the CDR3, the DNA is TGTGCCAGCAGTATGACAGGGGGCTCCTACGAGCAGTACTTC.

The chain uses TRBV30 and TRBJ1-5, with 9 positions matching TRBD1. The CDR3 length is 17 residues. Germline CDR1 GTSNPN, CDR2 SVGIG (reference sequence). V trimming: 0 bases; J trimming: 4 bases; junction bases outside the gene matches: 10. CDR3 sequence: CAWSVGTGPPQNQPQHF. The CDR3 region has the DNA TGTGCCTGGAGTGTAGGGACAGGGCCGCCCCAAAATCAGCCCCAGCATTTT.

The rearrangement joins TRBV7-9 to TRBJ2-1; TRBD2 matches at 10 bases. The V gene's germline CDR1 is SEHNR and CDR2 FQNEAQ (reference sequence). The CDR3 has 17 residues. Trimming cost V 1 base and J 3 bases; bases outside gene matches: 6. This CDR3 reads CASSLVPSGGVYNEQFF. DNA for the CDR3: TGTGCCAGCAGCTTAGTGCCCAGCGGGGGGGTCTACAATGAGCAGTTCTTC.

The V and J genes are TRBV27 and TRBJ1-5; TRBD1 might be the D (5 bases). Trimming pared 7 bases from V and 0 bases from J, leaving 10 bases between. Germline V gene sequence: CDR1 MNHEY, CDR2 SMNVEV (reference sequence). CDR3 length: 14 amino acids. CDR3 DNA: TGTGCCAGCAATCCGACAGCTAGCAATCAGCCCCAGCATTTT. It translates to CASNPTASNQPQHF.

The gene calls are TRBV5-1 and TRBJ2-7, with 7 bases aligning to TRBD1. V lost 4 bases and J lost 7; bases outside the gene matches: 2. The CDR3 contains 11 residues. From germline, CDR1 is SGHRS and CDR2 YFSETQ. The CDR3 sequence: CASSQTGEQYF. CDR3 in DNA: TGCGCCAGCAGCCAGACAGGGGAGCAGTACTTC.

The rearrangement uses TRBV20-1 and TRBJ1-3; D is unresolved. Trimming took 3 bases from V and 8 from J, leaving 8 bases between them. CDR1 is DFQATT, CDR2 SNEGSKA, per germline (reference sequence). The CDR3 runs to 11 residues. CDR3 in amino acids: CSASRRDTIYF. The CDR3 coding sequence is TGCAGTGCTAGTCGGAGGGACACCATATATTTT.

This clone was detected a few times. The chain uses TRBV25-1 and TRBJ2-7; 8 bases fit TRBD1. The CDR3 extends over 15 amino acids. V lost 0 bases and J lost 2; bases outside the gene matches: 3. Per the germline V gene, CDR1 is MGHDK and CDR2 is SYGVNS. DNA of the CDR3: TGTGCCAGCAGTGAATATAACAGGGGGACCTACGAGCAGTACTTC. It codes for CASSEYNRGTYEQYF.

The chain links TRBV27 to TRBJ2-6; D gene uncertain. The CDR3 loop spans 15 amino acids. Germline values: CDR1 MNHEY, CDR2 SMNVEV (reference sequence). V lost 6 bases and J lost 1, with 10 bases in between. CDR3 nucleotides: TGTGCCAGCAGACCAAACGGGTCTGGGGCCAACGTCCTGACTTTC. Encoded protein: CASRPNGSGANVLTF.

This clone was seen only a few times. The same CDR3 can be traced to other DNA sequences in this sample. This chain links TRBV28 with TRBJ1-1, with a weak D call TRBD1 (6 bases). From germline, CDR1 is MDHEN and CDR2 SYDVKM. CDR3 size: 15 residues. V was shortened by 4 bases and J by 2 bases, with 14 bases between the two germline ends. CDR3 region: CASSSAGGGNTEAFF. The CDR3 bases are TGTGCCAGCAGTTCCGCGGGGGGCGGTAACACTGAAGCTTTCTTT.

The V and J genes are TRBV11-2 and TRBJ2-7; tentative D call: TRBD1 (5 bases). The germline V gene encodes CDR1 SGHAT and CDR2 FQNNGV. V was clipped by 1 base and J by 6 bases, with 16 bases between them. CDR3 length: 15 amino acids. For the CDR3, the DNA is TGTGCCAGCAGCTTAGCGGCCCTCCCTAGGGGCGAGCAGTACTTC. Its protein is CASSLAALPRGEQYF.